This TCR beta chain emerged from a study of radiotherapy plus CTLA-4 blockade in lung cancer. About the study: 18% of patients responded objectively, and about 30% achieved disease control. Regarding the study as a whole: Interferon-beta and early blood T cell clone dynamics reportedly predicted response best. Peripheral blood showed expansion of tumor-derived TCR clones after radiotherapy and ipilimumab.

Focal radiation plus CTLA-4 blockade with ipilimumab was given to patients with chemo-refractory metastatic non-small-cell lung cancer. Data came from immunoSEQ multiplex PCR; TCRdb stores just in-frame clones and leaves some out. The sample lists under 45,000 clones; nearly 80% were seen once. The CDR3 contains 18 residues. Germline V gene sequence: CDR1 SGHTA, CDR2 FQGNSA. V was clipped by 0 bases and J by 3 bases, with 21 bases between them. Regarding this clone: The antigen is not known.

The source is a human donor with non-small cell lung cancer that progressed on radiotherapy plus ipilimumab. V and J are TRBV7-2 and TRBJ2-7; D possibly corresponds to TRBD1 (5 bases). Sequenced here: peripheral blood, sampled from a patient treated with radiotherapy plus ipilimumab. The CDR3 DNA follows: TGTGCCAGCAGCTTAGCGGTCTCGGTGACAGCTAGTTTCTACGAGCAGTACTTC. Amino acids: CASSLAVSVTASFYEQYF.